This T cell receptor (beta chain) was identified during a study of blood T cell repertoires in COVID-19. Study context: Collection of acute and convalescent COVID-19 samples took place in the United States, Italy and Spain. Nucleic acid was either cDNA or gDNA, and it came from T cells, B-cell-depleted T cells, or PBMCs.

Authors' processing steps: Amplification with reference gene primers provided the estimates of nucleated cell counts. Assay used: immunoSEQ multiplex PCR; TCRdb lists only in-frame clones, some missing. V, J and clone size are those of that table, while D and trimming were read from the DNA. The sample has 120,000 or so clones; roughly nine tenths are singletons. Germline lookup yields CDR1 SEHNR and CDR2 FQNEAQ (reference sequence). With 5 bases clipped from V and 6 bases from J, the junction kept 6 bases outside the gene matches. The length of the CDR3 is 15 residues. The clonotype comes from a human donor in a cohort sampled during active COVID-19. The rearrangement links TRBV7-9 to TRBJ1-5; TRBD1 aligns across 11 bases. Sequencing was carried out using peripheral blood. CDR3 DNA sequence: TGTGCCAGCAGCCCCGGGACAGGGGGTTTTCAGCCCCAGCATTTT. Its translation is CASSPGTGGFQPQHF.